This T cell receptor beta chain was documented in a study of CD8+CD57+ T cells in acquired aplastic anemia. Study-level background: DNA from sorted CD4+ and CD8+ cells averaged around 3 ug. Study conclusions and caveats: Patients showed no significant difference from controls in CD8+ Simpson's diversity.

Germline-derived CDR1 and CDR2 are SGHVS and FQNEAQ. V was clipped by 2 bases and J by 5 bases; unmatched bases: 11. This CDR3 has 16 residues. Sequencing was done on patients that had shown CD8+CD57+ cell expansion by flow cytometry. Every patient was diagnosed with severe acquired aplastic anemia. Both TCR beta VDJ combination and CDR3 sequence profiling were carried out. Genomic DNA was the template for this profiling. TCRdb redid the calling of the reads with MiXCR, one entry per CDR3 protein. The sample yields around 200,000 distinct CDR3 sequences, 45% to 60% seen once. Remarks on this clonotype: As yet, its antigen is unknown.

The sequence was obtained from a human donor with aplastic anemia. The material sequenced was sorted CD4+, CD8+, or CD8+CD57+ T cells (not recorded which) from PBMCs. The chain joins TRBV7-8 to TRBJ2-5, with TRBD1 identical over 7 bases. For the CDR3, the DNA is TGTGCCAGCAGCTTACCGACAGGGAAGGTGCTGGAGACCCAGTACTTC. Protein: CASSLPTGKVLETQYF. Looking up the rest from reference TRBV7-8 and TRBJ2-5 gives the full variable domain: GAGVSQSPRYKVAKRGQDVALRCDPISGHVSLFWYQQALGQGPEFLTYFQNEAQLDKSGLPSDRFFAERPEGSVSTLKIQRTQQEDSAVYLCASSLPTGKVLETQYFGPGTRLLVL.